These 2 T cell receptor beta chains originate from one sample sequenced in a study of control samples from healthy donors and cancer patients. Sequencing was performed with immunoSEQ multiplex PCR; in TCRdb, only in-frame clones are kept and a portion is missing. The sample lists more than 95,000 clones, 80% to 95% occurring once. The sequenced material came from blood. All receptors derive from a young man in good health.

V is TRBV6-5 and J is TRBJ1-1; D not resolved. V was trimmed by 7 bases and J by 1 base, leaving 4 bases between them. CDR3 size: 11 residues. CDR1 MNHEY and CDR2 SVGAGI come from the germline V gene. Here the CDR3 DNA reads TGTGCCAGCATTAGGAACACTGAAGCTTTCTTT. Translating gives CASIRNTEAFF.

The chain couples TRBV9 to TRBJ1-1; D call uncertain. Trimming shortened V by 0 bases and J by 1 base, and 4 bases separated the two germline ends. The CDR3 is 13 amino acids. Germline CDR1 is SGDLS and CDR2 is YYNGEE. The CDR3 region is CASSVEGNTEAFF. In DNA, the CDR3 is TGTGCCAGCAGCGTAGAGGGGAACACTGAAGCTTTCTTT. Full variable domain (missing parts from reference TRBV9 and TRBJ1-1): DSGVTQTPKHLITATGQRVTLRCSPRSGDLSVYWYQQSLDQGLQFLIQYYNGEERAKGNILERFSAQQFPDLHSELNLSSLELGDSALYFCASSVEGNTEAFFGQGTRLTVV.